Below, 16 T cell receptor beta chains from the same sample are listed, as sequenced in a study of blood T cell repertoires in COVID-19. This table comes from immunoSEQ multiplex PCR, and its TCRdb copy is limited to in-frame clones, with some not included. The sample contains 24,000 or so clones, 70% to 90% of which appear only once. The sample taken for sequencing was peripheral blood. The receptor source for this set is a human donor with acute or convalescent COVID-19. The donor label of this sample is uncertain.

The V and J genes are TRBV5-1 and TRBJ1-3, with TRBD1 matching 7 bases. The CDR3 totals 14 residues. Unmatched junction bases numbered 9, after V lost 4 bases and J lost 8 bases. Germline V lookup: CDR1 SGHRS, CDR2 YFSETQ. The CDR3 DNA reads as TGCGCCAGCAGCGACCCAGGGGGTGAAGACACCATATATTTT. Protein: CASSDPGGEDTIYF. The full variable domain, its missing parts supplied by reference TRBV5-1 and TRBJ1-3, is KAGVTQTPRYLIKTRGQQVTLSCSPISGHRSVSWYQQTPGQGLQFLFEYFSETQRNKGNFPGRFSGRQFSNSRSEMNVSTLELGDSALYLCASSDPGGEDTIYFGEGSWLTVV.

Concerning this clone itself: The junction departs from germline at one end; a sequencing error may be responsible. The chain recombines TRBV15 with TRBJ2-5; 9 nucleotides agree with TRBD1. Germline V gives CDR1 LNHNV, CDR2 YYDKDF (reference sequence). This CDR3 is built from 13 residues. Written as DNA, the CDR3 is TGTGCCACCAGCAGAGATCAAGGACAGGGGCGAAACTTC. This codes for CATSRDQGQGRNF.

This chain joins TRBV7-3 and TRBJ2-5; 10 bases fit TRBD2. V gave up 4 bases and J gave up 5 bases; unmatched junction bases: 19. Per germline, CDR1 SGHTA and CDR2 FQGTGA. CDR3 length: 19 residues. CDR3: CASSSQYGLAGDSWETQYF. The CDR3 DNA sequence: TGTGCCAGCAGCTCGCAATATGGCCTAGCGGGAGATTCTTGGGAGACCCAGTACTTC.

The J gene is TRBJ2-5, the V gene TRBV19; 9 bases fit TRBD2. This CDR3 spans 16 amino acids. V gave up 0 bases and J gave up 4 bases; unmatched junction bases: 6. Germline CDR1 LNHDA, CDR2 SQIVND (reference sequence). CDR3: CASSIERGGARETQYF. The CDR3 DNA follows: TGTGCCAGTAGTATAGAACGCGGGGGGGCCAGAGAGACCCAGTACTTC.

The rearrangement links TRBV19 to TRBJ2-2; TRBD1 aligns across 11 bases. There are 16 residues in the CDR3. Germline V lookup: CDR1 LNHDA, CDR2 SQIVND (reference sequence). V gave up 5 bases and J gave up 3 bases; unmatched junction bases: 5. The chain's CDR3 is CASSPGQGAYTGELFF. The CDR3 DNA reads as TGTGCCAGTAGTCCCGGACAGGGGGCTTACACCGGGGAGCTGTTTTTT.

DNA for the CDR3: TGTGCCAGCAGCCAATCGGGAGGGAACACCGGGGAGCTGTTTTTT. This sequence encodes CASSQSGGNTGELFF. The J gene is TRBJ2-2, the V gene TRBV16, with a tentative D call TRBD2 (6 bases). The CDR3 has 15 amino acids. Germline assignment: CDR1 KGHSY and CDR2 FQNENV. V shed 0 bases and J shed 1 base, with 6 bases lying between them.

The V gene is TRBV29-1, the J gene TRBJ1-1; 8 positions match TRBD1. Per germline, CDR1 SQVTM and CDR2 ANQGSEA. Trimming removed 6 bases from V and 4 bases from J; junction bases left unmatched: 4. The CDR3 has 12 residues. CDR3 nucleotide sequence: TGCAGCGTGGACAGGGCTGGCACTGAAGCTTTCTTT. Protein sequence: CSVDRAGTEAFF.

The chain recombines TRBV6-5 with TRBJ2-7; 8 nucleotides match TRBD1. Trimming took 7 bases from V and 5 from J; bases not matched to a gene: 10. CDR3 size: 14 residues. In germline, CDR1 is MNHEY, CDR2 SVGAGI. The CDR3, as DNA: TGTGCCAGCACCTCGGGACAGGAGGTTCACGAGCAGTACTTC. It yields the protein CASTSGQEVHEQYF.

The chain has TRBV19 and TRBJ2-5; 7 nucleotides line up with TRBD1. The CDR3 loop spans 12 amino acids. Germline CDR1 and CDR2: LNHDA and SQIVND (reference sequence). Trimming took 3 bases from V and 5 from J; bases not matched to a gene: 0. The CDR3 DNA reads as TGTGCCAGTAGTATGACAGGGGAGACCCAGTACTTC. Its protein is CASSMTGETQYF.

J is TRBJ2-1 and V is TRBV2; D is unclear. Germline V lookup: CDR1 SNHLY, CDR2 FYNNEI. The ends were cut back, 4 bases at V and 8 bases at J, with 18 bases in the middle. This CDR3 has 15 amino acids. The CDR3 bases are TGTGCCAGCAGTGGGTGGTCAGGTTCTGATTATGAGCAGTTCTTC. The encoded protein is CASSGWSGSDYEQFF.

The rearrangement joins TRBV9 to TRBJ2-5; 7 nucleotides match TRBD2. V was pared by 3 bases and J by 5 bases, with 10 bases of the junction left unmatched. This CDR3 comprises 15 residues. Germline CDR1 is SGDLS and CDR2 is YYNGEE. Written as DNA, the CDR3 is TGTGCCAGCAGCGGTATCCGATGGGAGGGCGAGACCCAGTACTTC. This codes for CASSGIRWEGETQYF.

The chain carries TRBV11-2 and TRBJ1-2; D remains unclear. CDR3 length: 14 residues. V was clipped by 5 bases and J by 1 base, with 11 bases between them. Germline V gene data show CDR1 as SGHAT and CDR2 as FQNNGV. The CDR3 nucleotides read TGTGCCAGCAGCCGTACCGAGGGTAACTATGGCTACACCTTC. The encoded protein is CASSRTEGNYGYTF.

This chain links TRBV12-3 or TRBV12-4 with TRBJ2-5, with a possible D match to TRBD2 (6 bases). This CDR3 spans 13 amino acids. The V end was cut by 5 bases, the J end by 5 bases, with 12 bases between. The CDR3: CASSGGSRETQYF. CDR3 nucleotide sequence: TGTGCCAGCAGTGGAGGGAGCAGGGAGACCCAGTACTTC.

V usage is TRBV30 and J usage is TRBJ2-1; D is unclear. Germline CDR1 is GTSNPN and CDR2 is SVGIG (reference sequence). V was pared by 0 bases and J by 8 bases, with 11 bases between. This CDR3 contains 13 residues. The CDR3 is CAWSVERVDEQFF. CDR3 sequence (DNA): TGTGCCTGGAGTGTCGAACGGGTCGATGAGCAGTTCTTC.

CDR3 bases: TGCAGTGCACGCGGGGGCCCTATGGGGGCCGGGGAGCTGTTTTTT. This encodes CSARGGPMGAGELFF. This chain joins TRBV29-1 and TRBJ2-2, with TRBD2 as a possible D gene (7 bases). Germline V lookup: CDR1 SQVTM, CDR2 ANQGSEA. This CDR3 is 15 amino acids long.

The chain couples TRBV7-8 to TRBJ2-1, with 7 bases lining up with TRBD2. V lost 5 bases, J lost 8 bases, and 3 bases stayed unmatched. CDR3 length: 12 residues. Germline V gene sequence: CDR1 SGHVS, CDR2 FQNEAQ. The CDR3 DNA reads TGTGCCAGCAGCCGGACTAGACATGAGCAGTTCTTC. Residues: CASSRTRHEQFF.